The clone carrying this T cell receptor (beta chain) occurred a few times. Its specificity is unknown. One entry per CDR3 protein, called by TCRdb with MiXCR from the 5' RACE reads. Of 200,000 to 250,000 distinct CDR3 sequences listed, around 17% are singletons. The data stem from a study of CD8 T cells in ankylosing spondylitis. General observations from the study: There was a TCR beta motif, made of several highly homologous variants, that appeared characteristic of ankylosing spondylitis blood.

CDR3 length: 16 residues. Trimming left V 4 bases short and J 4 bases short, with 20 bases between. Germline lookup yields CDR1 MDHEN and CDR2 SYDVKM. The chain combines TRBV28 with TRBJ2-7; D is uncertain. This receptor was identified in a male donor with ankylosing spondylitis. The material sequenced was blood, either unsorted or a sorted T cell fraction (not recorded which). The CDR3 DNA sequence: TGTGCCAGCAGTTCTAGGACCGGCGGCGGCGTTTACGAGCAGTACTTC. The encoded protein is CASSSRTGGGVYEQYF.